The clone carrying this T cell receptor beta chain came up once. The antigen is unknown. The sample originates from a study of cytotoxic CD8 clonotypes in ibrutinib-treated CLL. Study overall: An average of about 250,000 productive templates and around 100,000 productive rearrangements was obtained per sample.

This CDR3 is built from 11 residues. CDR1 is SGDLS and CDR2 is YYNGEE in the germline V gene. The V end lost 4 bases, the J end lost 4 bases, and 3 bases lay between the germline ends. Study-wide results and caveats: The clonality rise at ibrutinib response reflected private clonotype expansion.

The protocol was immunoSEQ multiplex PCR, while the TCRdb copy is restricted to in-frame clones and leaves out a portion. This sample carries roughly 190,000 clones, 72% of them seen once, and the ten largest clones take roughly an eighth. The chain joins TRBV9 to TRBJ2-1; D is uncertain. This TCR came from a human donor with chronic lymphocytic leukemia. The material was PBMCs, obtained after 24 months of ibrutinib treatment. The CDR3 reads CASSLYNEQFF. The CDR3 DNA reads as TGTGCCAGCAGCCTGTACAATGAGCAGTTCTTC. Complete variable domain (other parts from reference TRBV9 and TRBJ2-1): DSGVTQTPKHLITATGQRVTLRCSPRSGDLSVYWYQQSLDQGLQFLIQYYNGEERAKGNILERFSAQQFPDLHSELNLSSLELGDSALYFCASSLYNEQFFGPGTRLTVL.